This T cell receptor beta chain was documented in a study of blood T cell repertoires in COVID-19. About the study: T cells, B-cell-depleted T cells, or PBMCs supplied cDNA or gDNA.

Repertoires were generated with immunoSEQ multiplex PCR, while TCRdb's copy carries only in-frame clones and drops some. The sample contains 250,000 to 400,000 clones, about 85% of which appear only once. Trimming cost V 1 base and J 1 base, with 10 bases left between them. Looked up from germline, CDR1 is SGHTA and CDR2 is FQGTGA. This CDR3 is 15 amino acids long. The cohort comprised adults aged 18 to 89 years residing in some 24 US areas. Those designated as exposed participants met a COVID-19 case within 2 weeks before study entry. This clonotype was obtained from a woman aged 25 to 39 who had been exposed to COVID-19. Sequencing was done on a sample of PBMCs or T cells enriched from blood (not recorded which). This chain uses TRBV7-3 with TRBJ1-1, with a tentative D call TRBD1 (6 bases). CDR3 sequence: CASSLKGEPNTEAFF. CDR3 nucleotides: TGTGCCAGCAGCTTAAAGGGGGAGCCGAACACTGAAGCTTTCTTT. The variable domain in full, with the rest retrieved from reference TRBV7-3 and TRBJ1-1, is GAGVSQTPSNKVTEKGKYVELRCDPISGHTALYWYRQSLGQGPEFLIYFQGTGAADDSGLPNDRFFAVRPEGSVSTLKIQRTERGDSAVYLCASSLKGEPNTEAFFGQGTRLTVV.